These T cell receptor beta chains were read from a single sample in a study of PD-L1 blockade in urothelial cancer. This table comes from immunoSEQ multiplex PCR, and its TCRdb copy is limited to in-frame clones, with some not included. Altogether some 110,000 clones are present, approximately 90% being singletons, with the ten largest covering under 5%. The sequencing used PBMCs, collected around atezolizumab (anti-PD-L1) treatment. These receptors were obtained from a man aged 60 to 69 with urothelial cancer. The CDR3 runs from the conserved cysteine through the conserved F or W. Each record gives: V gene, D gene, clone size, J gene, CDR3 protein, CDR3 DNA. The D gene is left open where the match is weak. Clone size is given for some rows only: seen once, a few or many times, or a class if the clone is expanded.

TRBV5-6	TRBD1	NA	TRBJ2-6	CASSLAGQGSGANVLTF	TGTGCCAGCAGCTTGGCGGGACAGGGATCTGGGGCCAACGTCCTGACTTTC
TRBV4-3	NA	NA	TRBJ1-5	CASSQGEGPQHF	TGCGCCAGCAGCCAAGGAGAGGGGCCCCAGCATTTT
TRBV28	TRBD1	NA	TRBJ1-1	CASSLPRGRMNTEAFF	TGTGCCAGCAGTTTACCCAGGGGGCGGATGAACACTGAAGCTTTCTTT
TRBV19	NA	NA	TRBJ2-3	CASSMGGTHKDTQYF	TGTGCCAGTAGTATGGGCGGGACCCACAAAGATACGCAGTATTTT
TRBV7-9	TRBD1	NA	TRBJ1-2	CASSLAGRDRGVANYGYTF	TGTGCCAGCAGCTTAGCAGGTCGGGACAGGGGAGTAGCTAACTATGGCTACACCTTC
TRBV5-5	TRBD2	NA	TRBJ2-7	CASSLLAGGGYEQYF	TGTGCCAGCAGCCTACTAGCGGGAGGCGGCTACGAGCAGTACTTC
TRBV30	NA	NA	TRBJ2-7	CAWSATHSSSASRYEQYF	TGTGCCTGGAGTGCCACCCATTCCTCTAGCGCATCACGATACGAGCAGTACTTC
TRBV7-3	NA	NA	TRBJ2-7	CASSITGLSSYEQYF	TGTGCCAGCAGCATTACAGGGCTGAGCTCCTACGAGCAGTACTTC
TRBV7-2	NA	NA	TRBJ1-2	CASSVGVKGGYTF	TGTGCCAGCAGCGTCGGGGTCAAGGGTGGCTACACCTTC
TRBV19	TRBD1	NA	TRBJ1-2	CASSALGQGELHGYTF	TGTGCCAGTAGTGCCCTGGGACAGGGGGAGTTGCATGGCTACACCTTC
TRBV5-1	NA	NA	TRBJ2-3	CASSLDSGGAPDTQYF	TGCGCCAGCAGCTTGGATTCCGGGGGAGCCCCAGATACGCAGTATTTT
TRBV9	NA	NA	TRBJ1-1	CASSVELNTEAFF	TGTGCCAGCAGCGTAGAGCTGAACACTGAAGCTTTCTTT
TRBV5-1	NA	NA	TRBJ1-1	CASSWQDLNTEAFF	TGCGCCAGCAGCTGGCAAGATTTGAACACTGAAGCTTTCTTT
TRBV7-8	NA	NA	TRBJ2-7	CASSPGTFYEQYF	TGTGCCAGCAGCCCAGGGACTTTCTACGAGCAGTACTTC
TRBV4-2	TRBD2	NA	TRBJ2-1	CASRFGTSGPSGDNEQFF	TGTGCCAGCAGGTTCGGGACTAGCGGCCCAAGTGGGGACAATGAGCAGTTCTTC
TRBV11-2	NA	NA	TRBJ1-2	CASSLVREFRGYTF	TGTGCCAGCAGCTTAGTCCGGGAGTTTCGCGGCTACACCTTC
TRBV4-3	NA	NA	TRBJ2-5	CASSQDSSGAGRAQYF	TGCGCCAGCAGCCAAGATTCGTCAGGGGCGGGGAGGGCCCAGTACTTC
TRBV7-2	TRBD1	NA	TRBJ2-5	CASSLRQGETQYF	TGTGCCAGCAGTCTTAGACAGGGAGAGACCCAGTACTTC
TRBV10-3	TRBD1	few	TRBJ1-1	CAISELTGKNTEAFF	TGTGCCATCAGTGAGCTGACAGGGAAGAACACTGAAGCTTTCTTT
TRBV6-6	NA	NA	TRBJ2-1	CASSVSYNEQFF	TGTGCCAGCTCCGTCTCCTACAATGAGCAGTTCTTC
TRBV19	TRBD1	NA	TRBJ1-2	CASSTAGTGFGYTF	TGTGCCAGTAGTACCGCCGGGACAGGGTTTGGCTACACCTTC
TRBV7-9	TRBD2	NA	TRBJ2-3	CASSNSGSADTQYF	TGTGCCAGCAGCAATAGCGGGAGTGCAGATACGCAGTATTTT
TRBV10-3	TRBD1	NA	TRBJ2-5	CAIKGAPQETQYF	TGTGCCATCAAGGGGGCCCCTCAGGAGACCCAGTACTTC
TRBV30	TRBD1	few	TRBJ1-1	CASHRGGTEAFF	TGTGCCTCCCACAGGGGCGGTACTGAAGCTTTCTTT
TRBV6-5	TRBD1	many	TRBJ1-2	CATGAQGGGYGYTF	TGTGCCACCGGCGCCCAGGGGGGAGGCTATGGCTACACCTTC
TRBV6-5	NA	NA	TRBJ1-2	CASSYDRTWGYTF	TGTGCCAGCAGTTACGACAGGACCTGGGGCTACACCTTC
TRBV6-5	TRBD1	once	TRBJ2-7	CASISSGGGEQYF	TGTGCCAGCATTTCCTCAGGGGGTGGGGAGCAGTACTTC
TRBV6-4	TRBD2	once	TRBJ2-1	CASSDSSSGTYNEQFF	TGTGCCAGCAGTGACTCCTCTAGCGGGACCTACAATGAGCAGTTCTTC
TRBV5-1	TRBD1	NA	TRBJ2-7	CASSSGQPSYEQYF	TGCGCCAGCAGCTCGGGACAGCCGTCCTACGAGCAGTACTTC
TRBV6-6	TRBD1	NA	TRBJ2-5	CASSYSEGGRDRGDHF	TGTGCCAGCAGTTACTCTGAGGGTGGGAGGGACAGGGGGGATCACTTC
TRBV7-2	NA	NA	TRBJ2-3	CASSILHRADTQYF	TGTGCCAGCAGCATATTACACAGGGCAGATACGCAGTATTTT
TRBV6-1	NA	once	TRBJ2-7	CASREGTPREQYF	TGTGCCAGCAGAGAGGGTACCCCCCGCGAGCAGTACTTC
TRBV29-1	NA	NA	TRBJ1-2	CSAQVLGGYTF	TGCAGCGCCCAGGTTCTGGGTGGCTACACCTTC